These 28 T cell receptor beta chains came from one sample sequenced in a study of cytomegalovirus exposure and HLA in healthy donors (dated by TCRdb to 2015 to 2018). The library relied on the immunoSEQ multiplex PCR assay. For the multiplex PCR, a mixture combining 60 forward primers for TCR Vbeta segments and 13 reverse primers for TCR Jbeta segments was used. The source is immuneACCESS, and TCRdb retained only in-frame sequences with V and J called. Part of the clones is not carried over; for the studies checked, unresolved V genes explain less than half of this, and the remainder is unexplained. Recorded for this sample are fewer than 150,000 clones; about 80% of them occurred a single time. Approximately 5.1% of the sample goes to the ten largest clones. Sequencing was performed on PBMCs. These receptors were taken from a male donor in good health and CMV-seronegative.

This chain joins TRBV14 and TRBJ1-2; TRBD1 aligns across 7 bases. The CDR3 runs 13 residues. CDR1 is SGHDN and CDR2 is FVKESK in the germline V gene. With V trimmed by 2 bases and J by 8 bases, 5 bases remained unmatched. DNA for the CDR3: TGTGCCAGCAGCCAACAGCCGGGACAGGGCTACACCTTC. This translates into CASSQQPGQGYTF.

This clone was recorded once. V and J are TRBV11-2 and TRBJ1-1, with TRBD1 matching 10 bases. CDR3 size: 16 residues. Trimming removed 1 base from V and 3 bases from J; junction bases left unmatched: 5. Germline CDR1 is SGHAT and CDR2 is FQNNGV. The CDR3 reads CASSLGPGTGDTEAFF. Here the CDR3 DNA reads TGTGCCAGCAGCTTAGGTCCAGGGACAGGGGACACTGAAGCTTTCTTT.

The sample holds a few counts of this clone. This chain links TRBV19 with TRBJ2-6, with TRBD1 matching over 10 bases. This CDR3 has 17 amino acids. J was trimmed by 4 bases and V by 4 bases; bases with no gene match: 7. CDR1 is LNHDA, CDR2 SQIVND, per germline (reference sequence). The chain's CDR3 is CASSTRQGAEGANVLTF. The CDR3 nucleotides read TGTGCCAGTAGTACCCGACAGGGGGCGGAAGGGGCCAACGTCCTGACTTTC.

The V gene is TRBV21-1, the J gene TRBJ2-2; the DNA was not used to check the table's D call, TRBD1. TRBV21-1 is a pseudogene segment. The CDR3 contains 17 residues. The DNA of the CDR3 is TGTGCCAGCAGCCTCAAAGCGGACAGGGTTAACACCGGGGAGCTGTTTTTT. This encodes CASSLKADRVNTGELFF.

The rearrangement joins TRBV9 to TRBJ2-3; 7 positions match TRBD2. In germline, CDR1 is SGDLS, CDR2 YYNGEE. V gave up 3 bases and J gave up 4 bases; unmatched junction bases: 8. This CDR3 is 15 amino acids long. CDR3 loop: CASSDRGGWADTQYF. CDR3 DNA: TGTGCCAGCAGCGATCGGGGAGGGTGGGCAGATACGCAGTATTTT.

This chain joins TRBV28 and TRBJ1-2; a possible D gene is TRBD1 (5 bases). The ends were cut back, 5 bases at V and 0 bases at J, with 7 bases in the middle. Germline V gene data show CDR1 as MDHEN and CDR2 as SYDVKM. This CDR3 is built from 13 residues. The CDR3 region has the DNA TGTGCCAGCAGTGACAGTACTAACTATGGCTACACCTTC. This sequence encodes CASSDSTNYGYTF.

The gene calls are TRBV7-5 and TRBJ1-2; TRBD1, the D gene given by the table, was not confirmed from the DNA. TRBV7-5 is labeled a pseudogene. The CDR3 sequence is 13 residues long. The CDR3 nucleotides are TGTGCCAGCAGCCTGGACAGGGGGTATGGCTACACCTTC. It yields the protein CASSLDRGYGYTF.

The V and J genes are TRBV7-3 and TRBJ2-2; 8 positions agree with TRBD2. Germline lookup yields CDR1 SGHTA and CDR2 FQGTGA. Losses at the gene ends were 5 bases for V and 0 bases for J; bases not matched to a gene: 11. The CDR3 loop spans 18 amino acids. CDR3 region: CASSPTLRTSPNTGELFF. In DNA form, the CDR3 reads TGTGCCAGCAGCCCAACCCTCCGGACTAGCCCGAACACCGGGGAGCTGTTTTTT.

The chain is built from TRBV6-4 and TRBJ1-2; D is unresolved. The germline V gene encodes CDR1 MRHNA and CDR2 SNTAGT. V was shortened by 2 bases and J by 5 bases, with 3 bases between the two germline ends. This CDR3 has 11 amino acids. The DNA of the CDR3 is TGTGCCAGCAGTGACCATTATGGCTACACCTTC. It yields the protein CASSDHYGYTF.

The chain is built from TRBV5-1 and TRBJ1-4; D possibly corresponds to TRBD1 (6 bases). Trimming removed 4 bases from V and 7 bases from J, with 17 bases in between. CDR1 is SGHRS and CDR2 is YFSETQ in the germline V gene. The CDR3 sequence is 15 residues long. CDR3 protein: CASSPGGVGGEKLFF. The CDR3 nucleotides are TGCGCCAGCAGCCCGGGAGGGGTAGGGGGTGAAAAACTGTTTTTT.

Here the CDR3 reads CASSRVGVWPLHF. The CDR3 DNA sequence: TGTGCCAGCAGTAGGGTCGGGGTTTGGCCCCTCCACTTT. The rearrangement joins TRBV5-5 to TRBJ1-6; D call uncertain. Germline V gives CDR1 SGHKS, CDR2 YYEKEE (reference sequence). The CDR3 totals 13 residues. V was trimmed by 5 bases and J by 13 bases, leaving 16 bases between them.

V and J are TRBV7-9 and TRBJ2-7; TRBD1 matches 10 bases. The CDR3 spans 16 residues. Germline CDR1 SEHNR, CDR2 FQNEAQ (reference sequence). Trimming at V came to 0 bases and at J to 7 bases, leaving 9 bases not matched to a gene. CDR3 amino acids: CASSLARTGGIGEQYF. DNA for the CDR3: TGTGCCAGCAGCTTAGCTCGGACAGGGGGAATTGGGGAGCAGTACTTC.

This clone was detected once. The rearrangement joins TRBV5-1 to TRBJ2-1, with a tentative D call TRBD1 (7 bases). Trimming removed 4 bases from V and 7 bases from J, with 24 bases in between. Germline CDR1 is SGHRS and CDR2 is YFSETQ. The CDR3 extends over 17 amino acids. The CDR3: CASSHKGAALASNEQFF. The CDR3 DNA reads TGCGCCAGCAGCCACAAGGGGGCGGCTCTAGCGTCTAATGAGCAGTTCTTC.

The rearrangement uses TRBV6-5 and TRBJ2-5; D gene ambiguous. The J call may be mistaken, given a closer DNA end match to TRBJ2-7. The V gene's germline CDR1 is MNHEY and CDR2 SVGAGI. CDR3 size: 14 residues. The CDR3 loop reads CASSYQPGSYEQYF. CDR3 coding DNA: TGTGCCAGCAGTTACCAGCCAGGTTCCTACGAGCAGTACTTC.

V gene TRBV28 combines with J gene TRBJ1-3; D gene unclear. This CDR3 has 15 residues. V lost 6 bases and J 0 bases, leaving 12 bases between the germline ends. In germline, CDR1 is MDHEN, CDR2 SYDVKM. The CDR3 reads CASRLGWSSGNTIYF. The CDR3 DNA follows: TGTGCCAGCAGATTGGGCTGGTCCTCTGGAAACACCATATATTTT.

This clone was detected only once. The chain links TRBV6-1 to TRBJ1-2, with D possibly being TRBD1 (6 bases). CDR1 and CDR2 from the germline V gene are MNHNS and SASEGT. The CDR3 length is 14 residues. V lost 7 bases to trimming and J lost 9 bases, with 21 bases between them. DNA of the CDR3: TGTGCCAGCACCTCGGGGGGCACAGGCTCGAGCTACACCTTC. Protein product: CASTSGGTGSSYTF.

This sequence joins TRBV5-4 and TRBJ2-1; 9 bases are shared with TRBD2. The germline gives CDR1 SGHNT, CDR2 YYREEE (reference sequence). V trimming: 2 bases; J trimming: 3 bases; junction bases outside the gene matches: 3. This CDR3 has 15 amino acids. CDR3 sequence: CASSFLAGLYNEQFF. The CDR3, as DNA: TGTGCCAGCAGCTTTCTAGCGGGGCTCTACAATGAGCAGTTCTTC.

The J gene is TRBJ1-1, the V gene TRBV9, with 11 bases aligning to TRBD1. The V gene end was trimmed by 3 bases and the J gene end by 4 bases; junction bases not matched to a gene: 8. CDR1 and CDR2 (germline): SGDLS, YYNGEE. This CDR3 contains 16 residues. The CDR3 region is CASSGDRGLKGTEAFF. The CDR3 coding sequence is TGTGCCAGCAGCGGGGACAGGGGGTTAAAGGGCACTGAAGCTTTCTTT.

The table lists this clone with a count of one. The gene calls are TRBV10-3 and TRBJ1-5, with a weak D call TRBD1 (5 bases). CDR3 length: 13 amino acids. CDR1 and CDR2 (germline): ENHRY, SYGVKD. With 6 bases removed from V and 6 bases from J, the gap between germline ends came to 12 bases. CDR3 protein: CAISQGESQPQHF. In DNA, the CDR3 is TGTGCCATCAGCCAGGGCGAGAGTCAGCCCCAGCATTTT.

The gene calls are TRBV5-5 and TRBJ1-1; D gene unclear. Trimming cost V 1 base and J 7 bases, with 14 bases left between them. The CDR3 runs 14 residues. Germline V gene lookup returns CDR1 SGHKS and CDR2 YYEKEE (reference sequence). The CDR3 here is CASSLNSRRYEAFF. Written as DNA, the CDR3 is TGTGCCAGCAGCTTGAACAGCCGGCGTTATGAAGCTTTCTTT.

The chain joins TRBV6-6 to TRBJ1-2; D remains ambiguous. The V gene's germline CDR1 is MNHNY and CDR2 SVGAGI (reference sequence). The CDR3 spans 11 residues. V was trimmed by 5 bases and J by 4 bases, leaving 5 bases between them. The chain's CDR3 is CASSPSYGYTF. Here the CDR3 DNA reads TGTGCCAGCAGTCCATCCTATGGCTACACCTTC.

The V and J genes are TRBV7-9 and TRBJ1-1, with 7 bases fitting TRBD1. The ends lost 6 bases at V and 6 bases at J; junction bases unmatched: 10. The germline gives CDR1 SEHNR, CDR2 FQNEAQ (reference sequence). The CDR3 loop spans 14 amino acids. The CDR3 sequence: CASRRLDRSPEAFF. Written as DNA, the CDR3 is TGTGCCAGCAGGAGATTGGACAGGTCGCCTGAAGCTTTCTTT.

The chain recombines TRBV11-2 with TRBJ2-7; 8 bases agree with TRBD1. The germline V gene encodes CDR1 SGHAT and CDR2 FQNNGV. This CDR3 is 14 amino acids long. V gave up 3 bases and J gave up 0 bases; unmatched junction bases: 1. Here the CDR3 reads CASSFGTGSYEQYF. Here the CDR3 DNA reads TGTGCCAGCAGCTTCGGGACAGGCTCCTACGAGCAGTACTTC.

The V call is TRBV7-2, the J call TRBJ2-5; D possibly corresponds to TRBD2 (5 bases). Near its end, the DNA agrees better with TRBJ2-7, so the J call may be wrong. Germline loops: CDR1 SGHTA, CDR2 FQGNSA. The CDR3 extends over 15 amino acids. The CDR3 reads CASSTRGLNSYEQYF. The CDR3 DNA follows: TGTGCCAGCTCCACCCGAGGGCTGAACTCCTACGAGCAGTACTTC.

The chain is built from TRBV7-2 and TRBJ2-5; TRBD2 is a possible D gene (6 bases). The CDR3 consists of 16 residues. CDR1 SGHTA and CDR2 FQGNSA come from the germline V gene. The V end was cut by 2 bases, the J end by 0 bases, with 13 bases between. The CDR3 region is CASSLQVREYQETQYF. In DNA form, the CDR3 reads TGTGCCAGCAGCTTACAAGTCCGGGAGTACCAAGAGACCCAGTACTTC.

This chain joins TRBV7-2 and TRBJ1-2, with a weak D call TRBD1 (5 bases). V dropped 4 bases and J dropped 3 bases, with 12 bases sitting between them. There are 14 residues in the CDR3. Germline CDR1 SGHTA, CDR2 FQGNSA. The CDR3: CASSSVGGDYGYTF. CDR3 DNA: TGTGCCAGCAGCTCCGTGGGGGGGGACTATGGCTACACCTTC.

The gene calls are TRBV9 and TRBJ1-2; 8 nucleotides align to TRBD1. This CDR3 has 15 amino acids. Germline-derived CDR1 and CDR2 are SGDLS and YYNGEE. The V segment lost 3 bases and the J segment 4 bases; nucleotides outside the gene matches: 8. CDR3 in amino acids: CASSEGDRTPYGYTF. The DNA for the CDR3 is TGTGCCAGCAGCGAGGGGGACAGGACCCCCTATGGCTACACCTTC.

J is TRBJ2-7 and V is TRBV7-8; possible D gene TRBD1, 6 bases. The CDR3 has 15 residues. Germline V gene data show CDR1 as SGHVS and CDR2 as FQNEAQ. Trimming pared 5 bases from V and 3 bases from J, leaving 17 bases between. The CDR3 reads CASSTSGTTLYEQYF. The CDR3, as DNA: TGTGCCAGCAGCACTTCCGGGACAACTCTCTACGAGCAGTACTTC.